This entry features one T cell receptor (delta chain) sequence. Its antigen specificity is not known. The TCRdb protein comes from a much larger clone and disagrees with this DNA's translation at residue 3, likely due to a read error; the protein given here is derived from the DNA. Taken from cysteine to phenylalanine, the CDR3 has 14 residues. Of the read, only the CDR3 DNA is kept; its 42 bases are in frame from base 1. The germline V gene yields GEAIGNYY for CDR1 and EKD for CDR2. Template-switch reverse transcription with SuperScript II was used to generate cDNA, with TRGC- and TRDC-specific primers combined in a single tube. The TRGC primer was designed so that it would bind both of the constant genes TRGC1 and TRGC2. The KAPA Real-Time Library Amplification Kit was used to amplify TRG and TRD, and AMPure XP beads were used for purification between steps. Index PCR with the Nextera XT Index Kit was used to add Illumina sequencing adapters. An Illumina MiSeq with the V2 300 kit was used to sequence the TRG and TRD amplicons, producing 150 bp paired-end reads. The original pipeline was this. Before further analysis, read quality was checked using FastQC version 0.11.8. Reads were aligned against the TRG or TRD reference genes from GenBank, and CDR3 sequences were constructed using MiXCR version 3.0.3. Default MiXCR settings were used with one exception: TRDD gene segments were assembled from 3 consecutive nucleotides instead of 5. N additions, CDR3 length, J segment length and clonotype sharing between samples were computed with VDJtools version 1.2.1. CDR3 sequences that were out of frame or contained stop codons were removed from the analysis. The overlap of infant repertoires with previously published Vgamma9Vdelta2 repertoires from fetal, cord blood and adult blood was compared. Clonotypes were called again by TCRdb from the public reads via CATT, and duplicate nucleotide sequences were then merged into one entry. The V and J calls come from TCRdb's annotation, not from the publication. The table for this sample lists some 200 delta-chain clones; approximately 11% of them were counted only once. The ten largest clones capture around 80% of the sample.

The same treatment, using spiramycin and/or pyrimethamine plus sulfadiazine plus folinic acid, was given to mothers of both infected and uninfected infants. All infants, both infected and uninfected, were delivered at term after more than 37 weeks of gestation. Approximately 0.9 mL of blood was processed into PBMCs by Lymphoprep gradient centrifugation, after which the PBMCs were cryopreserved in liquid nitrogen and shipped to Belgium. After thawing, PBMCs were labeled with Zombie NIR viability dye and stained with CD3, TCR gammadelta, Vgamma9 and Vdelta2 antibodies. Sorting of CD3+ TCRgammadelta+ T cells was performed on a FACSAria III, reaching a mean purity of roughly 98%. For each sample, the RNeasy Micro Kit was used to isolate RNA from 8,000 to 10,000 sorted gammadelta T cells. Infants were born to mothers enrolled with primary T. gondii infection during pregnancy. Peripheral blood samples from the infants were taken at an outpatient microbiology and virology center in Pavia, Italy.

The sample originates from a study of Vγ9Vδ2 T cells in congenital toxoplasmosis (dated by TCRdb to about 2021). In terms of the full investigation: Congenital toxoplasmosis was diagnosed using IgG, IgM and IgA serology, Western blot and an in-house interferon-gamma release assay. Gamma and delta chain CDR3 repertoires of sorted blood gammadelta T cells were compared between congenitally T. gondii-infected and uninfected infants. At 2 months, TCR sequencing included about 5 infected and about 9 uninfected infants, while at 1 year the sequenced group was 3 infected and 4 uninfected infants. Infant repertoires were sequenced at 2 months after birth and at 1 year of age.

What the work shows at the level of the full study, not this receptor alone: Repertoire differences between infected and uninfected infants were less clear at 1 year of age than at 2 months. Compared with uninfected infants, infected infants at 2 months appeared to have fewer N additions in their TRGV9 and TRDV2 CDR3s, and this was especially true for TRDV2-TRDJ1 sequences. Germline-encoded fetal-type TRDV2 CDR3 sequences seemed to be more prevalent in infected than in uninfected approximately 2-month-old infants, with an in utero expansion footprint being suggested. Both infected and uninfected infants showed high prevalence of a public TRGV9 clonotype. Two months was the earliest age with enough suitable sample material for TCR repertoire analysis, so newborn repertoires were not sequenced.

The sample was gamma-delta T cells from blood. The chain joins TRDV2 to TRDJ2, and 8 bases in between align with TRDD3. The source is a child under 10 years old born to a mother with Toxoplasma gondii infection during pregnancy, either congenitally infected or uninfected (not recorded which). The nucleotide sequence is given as TGTGCCCGTGACACCTGGGGGATGACAGCACAACTCTTCTTT. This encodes CARDTWGMTAQLFF.